This is a list of T cell receptor beta chains from one sample in a study of human T cells and chemical hapten exposure. TCRdb called the RACE reads again in MiXCR, with one record for every CDR3 protein. The table lists around 33,000 distinct CDR3 sequences, roughly 12% of them singletons, with approximately 1.9% in the top ten. This sample comprised whole blood, obtained in connection with sensitization to the hapten diphenylcyclopropenone (DPC). The source of these receptors is a woman in her thirties or forties with alopecia areata. Some clones in this sample may be carry-over from other donors' samples. CDR3s include the opening cysteine and the closing phenylalanine or tryptophan. Each record gives: D gene, J gene, clone size, V gene, CDR3 DNA, CDR3 protein. The D gene is left open where the match is weak. Size is stated for part of the rows, as once, few or many counts, or as a class when the clone is expanded.

NA TRBJ2-3 many TRBV11-3 TGTGCCAGCAGCTTAAGGGCCACCGATGCTAGCACAGATACGCAGTATTTT CASSLRATDASTDTQYF
NA TRBJ2-6 NA TRBV4-3 TGCGCCAGCAGCCAAGATAGCGCGCCTGGGGCCAACGTCCTGACTTTC CASSQDSAPGANVLTF
NA TRBJ2-5 many TRBV18 TGTGCCAGCTCACCGAGAGAGACCCAGTACTTC CASSPRETQYF
NA TRBJ1-1 many TRBV29-1 TGCAGCGTTGAAGATCTTCGAAACACTGAAGCTTTCTTT CSVEDLRNTEAFF
NA TRBJ2-5 few TRBV28 TGTGCCAGCAGTTTGGCAGGGCTAGAGACCCAGTACTTC CASSLAGLETQYF
NA TRBJ2-1 many TRBV19 TGTGCCAGTAGTAGGGATATCGCCCTCAATGAGCAGTTCTTC CASSRDIALNEQFF
NA TRBJ2-5 NA TRBV24-1 TGTGCCACCAGTGATTTGCGTCAAGAGACCCAGTACTTC CATSDLRQETQYF
TRBD2 TRBJ2-6 many TRBV7-2 TGTGCCAGCAGCTTATTAGCGGGAAACTCTGGGGCCAACGTCCTGACTTTC CASSLLAGNSGANVLTF
NA TRBJ2-7 many TRBV7-9 TGTGCCAGCAGCTATTCTATCTTCTACGAGCAGTACTTC CASSYSIFYEQYF
NA TRBJ2-7 many TRBV6-1 TGTGCCAGCATCTCGGGGCAGGGTTTCTACGAGCAGTACTTC CASISGQGFYEQYF
NA TRBJ2-4 many TRBV4-1 TGCGCCAGCAGCCAAGCTGGATCGCACTCAAACATTCAGTACTTC CASSQAGSHSNIQYF
NA TRBJ2-1 NA TRBV7-2 TGTGCCAGCAGCTTAGGAGGACATCAGAATGAGCAGTTCTTC CASSLGGHQNEQFF
TRBD1 TRBJ1-2 NA TRBV27 TGTGCCAGCTCACCAGGGGGCACGTATGGCTACACCTTC CASSPGGTYGYTF
NA TRBJ1-6 few TRBV7-2 TGTGCCAGCAGCCCCCAGAGCTCCTATAATTCACCCCTCCACTTT CASSPQSSYNSPLHF
NA TRBJ2-1 NA TRBV6-4 TGTGCCAGCAGTGTGTCAGCCCACAATGAGCAGTTCTTC CASSVSAHNEQFF
NA TRBJ1-1 NA TRBV29-1 TGCAGCGTTGTCCAAGCTGAAGCTTTCTTT CSVVQAEAFF
NA TRBJ1-1 many TRBV3-1 TGTGCCAGCAGCGAATCGGGCAGTGAAGCTTTCTTT CASSESGSEAFF
NA TRBJ2-5 many TRBV18 TGTGCCAGCTCAAGGGACTTGTGGGAGACCCAGTACTTC CASSRDLWETQYF
TRBD2 TRBJ2-1 NA TRBV6-2/TRBV6-3 TGTGCCAGCAGTCGCTCTAGCGGGAGGGGTTACAATGAGCAGTTCTTC CASSRSSGRGYNEQFF
NA TRBJ2-2 many TRBV14 TGTGCCAGCAGCCAACCAGGGCGGACCGGGGAGCTGTTTTTT CASSQPGRTGELFF
NA TRBJ2-6 many TRBV28 TGTGCCAGCAGCCCAAATCGGGGGGCCTCTGGGGCCAACGTCCTGACTTTC CASSPNRGASGANVLTF
TRBD2 TRBJ2-1 NA TRBV24-1 TGTGCCACCAGTGACCAAGAGCGGGGGGCGGGACATGAGCAGTTCTTC CATSDQERGAGHEQFF
TRBD1 TRBJ2-2 few TRBV7-3 TGTGCCAGCAGCGACCGACAGGGGTTCTCCGGGGAGCTGTTTTTT CASSDRQGFSGELFF
NA TRBJ2-7 few TRBV6-2/TRBV6-3 TGTGCCAGCAGTTACGGGGAGCGGCAGTACTTC CASSYGERQYF
NA TRBJ1-1 many TRBV9 TGTGCCAGCAGCGAGGGGATAATGAACACTGAAGCTTTCTTT CASSEGIMNTEAFF
NA TRBJ2-1 many TRBV7-2 TGTGCCAGCAGCTTACAGCTCTACAATGAGCAGTTCTTC CASSLQLYNEQFF
NA TRBJ1-2 many TRBV4-3 TGCGCCAGCAGCCAAGAAGTACAAGCCTATGGCTACACCTTC CASSQEVQAYGYTF
NA TRBJ1-2 NA TRBV3-1 TGTGCCAGCAGCCTTACAGGGTCGAATGGCTACACCTTC CASSLTGSNGYTF
TRBD2 TRBJ2-1 many TRBV4-3 TGCGCCAGCAGCCAAGACCCGGGACTATACTCCTACAATGAGCAGTTCTTC CASSQDPGLYSYNEQFF
NA TRBJ2-1 NA TRBV11-3 TGTGCCAGCAGCTTAGTAAGGGACAATGAGCAGTTCTTC CASSLVRDNEQFF
NA TRBJ1-3 few TRBV29-1 TGCAGCGTTCGGGGAAACTCTGGAAACACCATATATTTT CSVRGNSGNTIYF
NA TRBJ2-1 many TRBV7-8 TGTGCCAGCAGCTTAGAGTTAGCCGTTTCCTACAATGAGCAGTTCTTC CASSLELAVSYNEQFF
NA TRBJ2-3 many TRBV30 TGTGCCTGGAGTGTCACTCAGCTCACAGATACGCAGTATTTT CAWSVTQLTDTQYF
NA TRBJ2-5 NA TRBV12-3/TRBV12-4 TGTGCCAGCAGTTTACCCTCCCAAGAGACCCAGTACTTC CASSLPSQETQYF
NA TRBJ1-5 many TRBV20-1 TGCAGTGCTAGGCGGGACACTAATCAGCCCCAGCATTTT CSARRDTNQPQHF
NA TRBJ2-5 few TRBV11-2 TGTGCCAGCAGCTTCGCGGAAGAGACCCAGTACTTC CASSFAEETQYF
TRBD1 TRBJ1-2 many TRBV12-3/TRBV12-4 TGTGCCAGCAGCGACAGGGGCTATGGCTACACCTTC CASSDRGYGYTF
TRBD2 TRBJ2-2 many TRBV9 TGTGCCTCCGGGAGGTACACCGGGGAGCTGTTTTTT CASGRYTGELFF
NA TRBJ2-7 many TRBV30 TGTGCCTGGAGGCCCGGGACACCCTACGAGCAGTACTTC CAWRPGTPYEQYF
NA TRBJ2-7 NA TRBV6-2/TRBV6-3 TGTGCCAGCAGCCCCTTCGGGGAGCAGTACTTC CASSPFGEQYF